This T cell receptor beta chain comes out of a study of blood T cell repertoires in COVID-19. Assay used: immunoSEQ multiplex PCR; TCRdb lists only in-frame clones, some missing. Of 150,000 to 160,000 clones in the sample, roughly four fifths were seen once. V lost 7 bases and J lost 0; bases outside the gene matches: 11. Germline assignment: CDR1 SQVTM and CDR2 ANQGSEA. This CDR3 is built from 15 residues. This receptor was obtained from a woman aged 55-69 years with acute or convalescent COVID-19. The V gene is TRBV29-1, the J gene TRBJ1-1, with 7 bases identical to TRBD1. Sequencing used peripheral blood. DNA for the CDR3: TGCAGCGCTGGGACAGTCGCTTCCCTGAACACTGAAGCTTTCTTT. Encoded protein: CSAGTVASLNTEAFF.